This T cell receptor beta chain was documented in a study of Ad26.COV2.S vaccination and SARS-CoV-2 variants. Indicated treatment: roughly 20 received Ad26.COV2.S at low or high dose, single or two shots; 5 received placebo; per-sample allocation not given. Specimen acquisition occurred on day 63 following the initial vaccine or placebo injection. Method: immunoSEQ multiplex PCR; TCRdb's copy keeps in-frame clones and lacks some. The data hold 300,000 to 500,000 clones, with approximately 86% observed a single time. V lost 6 bases and J 1 base, leaving 11 bases between the germline ends. Germline loops: CDR1 MNHEY, CDR2 SMNVEV (reference sequence). CDR3 size: 14 residues.

The receptor comes from a person aged 18 to 65 who received the Ad26.COV2.S COVID-19 vaccine or a placebo. The source material was peripheral blood, sampled in a trial of Ad26.COV2.S vaccine versus placebo. The chain couples TRBV27 to TRBJ2-3, with D unresolved. For the CDR3, the DNA is TGTGCCAGCAGCGGTAGGGTTGGCACAGATACGCAGTATTTT. This codes for CASSGRVGTDTQYF.